This record covers a single T cell receptor (beta chain). These data belong to a study of control samples from healthy donors and cancer patients. TCRdb's copy holds only in-frame clones and misses some; the assay was immunoSEQ multiplex PCR. The sample includes some 18,000 clones, around 84% of them seen just once. CDR3 length: 13 residues. Trimming took 5 bases from V and 9 from J, leaving 14 bases between them. Looked up from germline, CDR1 is SGHTA and CDR2 is FQGTGA. V gene TRBV7-3 combines with J gene TRBJ2-1; D might be TRBD2 (5 bases). The clonotype comes from a woman between 70 and 85 years old with lung cancer. The sample was PBMCs. The CDR3 is CASSPRDSAEQFF. The CDR3 nucleotides read TGTGCCAGCAGCCCTCGGGATTCGGCTGAGCAGTTCTTC.